These 23 T cell receptor beta chains were all obtained from the same sample, sequenced in a study of vaccination effects on CD4 cells after COVID-19. The repertoire was sequenced with immunoSEQ multiplex PCR; TCRdb's copy has only in-frame clones and lacks some. In the table there are 25,000 to 35,000 clones, more than 70% of which are singletons. Within the ViraFEST assay, antigen-specific CD4+ T cells underwent expansion with viral peptide pools prior to sequencing. Between days 9 and 11 of culture, CD4+ T cells were separated out. Previously uninfected by SARS-CoV-2, the vaccine recipients also showed negative nucleocapsid antibodies. Antigens of these TCRs are unknown. Material: CD4+ T cells from PBMCs cultured with SARS-CoV-2 spike peptides, obtained before COVID-19 vaccination. The receptors were gathered from a human donor who received a COVID-19 vaccine.

This rearrangement joins TRBV2 to TRBJ1-6; 7 bases are shared with TRBD1. Germline trimming cut 7 bases from V and 8 bases from J; bases unmatched to any gene: 8. Looked up from germline, CDR1 is SNHLY and CDR2 is FYNNEI. The CDR3 consists of 14 residues. As DNA, the CDR3 is TGTGCCAGCACTTCCACAGGGGACCATTCACCCCTCCACTTT. Translating gives CASTSTGDHSPLHF.

This clone was recorded a few times. This chain connects TRBV2 to TRBJ1-5; possibly TRBD1 for D (6 bases). CDR3 size: 13 residues. Deletions cut 5 bases from V and 7 bases from J, with 12 bases between. Germline V gene data show CDR1 as SNHLY and CDR2 as FYNNEI. DNA for the CDR3: TGTGCCAGCAGTACCACAGGGCAACAGCCCCAGCATTTT. Encoded protein: CASSTTGQQPQHF.

This clone was observed a few times. This rearrangement joins TRBV7-9 to TRBJ1-5; tentative D call: TRBD1 (6 bases). Germline V gene lookup returns CDR1 SEHNR and CDR2 FQNEAQ (reference sequence). This CDR3 has 13 amino acids. V lost 5 bases and J 5 bases, leaving 10 bases between the germline ends. The CDR3 DNA reads as TGTGCCAGCAGCCATAGGGGGTATCAGCCCCAGCATTTT. Protein sequence: CASSHRGYQPQHF.

This sequence joins TRBV5-6 and TRBJ2-2; TRBD2 aligns across 8 bases. Germline assignment: CDR1 SGHDT and CDR2 YYEEEE. CDR3 length: 16 amino acids. Trimming at V came to 3 bases and at J to 7 bases, leaving 11 bases not matched to a gene. The CDR3 DNA sequence: TGTGCCAGCAGCTCGGGGGGGCCGTGGGTTGGCGGGGAGCTGTTTTTT. This translates into CASSSGGPWVGGELFF.

The chain joins TRBV3-1 (or the pseudogene TRBV3-2) to TRBJ2-3; 7 nucleotides line up with TRBD2. The germline gives CDR1 LGHDT, CDR2 YNNKEL (reference sequence). J lost 1 base, V lost 4 bases, and 5 bases had no gene match. The CDR3 totals 15 residues. CDR3 coding DNA: TGTGCCAGCAGCCTTAGCGGGCCGCGCACAGATACGCAGTATTTT. Protein sequence: CASSLSGPRTDTQYF.

The chain employs TRBV7-2 and TRBJ1-1; D unresolved. The length of the CDR3 is 15 residues. Germline V gene lookup returns CDR1 SGHTA and CDR2 FQGNSA. V lost 1 base, J lost 0 bases, and 9 bases lay in between. In nucleotides, the CDR3 is TGTGCCAGCAGCTTAGTAACGCAGTTGAACACTGAAGCTTTCTTT. Residues: CASSLVTQLNTEAFF.

The chain joins TRBV2 to TRBJ2-3, with 11 positions matching TRBD2. The CDR3 has 15 residues. V trimming: 5 bases; J trimming: 1 base; junction bases outside the gene matches: 2. The germline V gene encodes CDR1 SNHLY and CDR2 FYNNEI. CDR3 bases: TGTGCCAGCAGTCTAGCGGGAGGAGGCACAGATACGCAGTATTTT. Translating gives CASSLAGGGTDTQYF.

This rearrangement joins TRBV6-2 or TRBV6-3 to TRBJ1-2; TRBD1 agrees at 7 bases. The CDR3 runs 20 residues. V lost 6 bases to trimming and J lost 0 bases; unmatched junction nucleotides: 22. Germline CDR1 reads MNHEY; CDR2 reads SVGEGT. CDR3 sequence reads: CASSPGGSRGRRFTNYGYTF. The CDR3 DNA is TGTGCCAGCAGCCCCGGAGGTTCGAGGGGGCGACGGTTTACTAACTATGGCTACACCTTC.

The CDR3 region is CASRQGQGPYEQYF. The DNA for the CDR3 is TGCGCCAGCAGACAAGGACAGGGCCCCTACGAGCAGTACTTC. This sequence joins TRBV5-1 and TRBJ2-7; 8 nucleotides align to TRBD1. The germline V gene encodes CDR1 SGHRS and CDR2 YFSETQ. CDR3 length equals 14 residues. V lost 5 bases to trimming and J lost 2 bases; unmatched junction nucleotides: 6.

The chain uses TRBV29-1 and TRBJ2-1; D is possibly TRBD1 (6 bases). This CDR3 has 13 residues. Trimming left V 4 bases short and J 7 bases short, with 14 bases between. Germline V gene data show CDR1 as SQVTM and CDR2 as ANQGSEA. Here the CDR3 reads CSVGKGRGNEQFF. The CDR3 nucleotides read TGCAGCGTTGGGAAGGGCAGGGGAAATGAGCAGTTCTTC.

DNA of the CDR3: TGTGCCAGCAGCCAAGTTACAGGGAGCCACGAGCAGTACTTC. This codes for CASSQVTGSHEQYF. The chain employs TRBV7-2 and TRBJ2-7; a possible D gene is TRBD1 (6 bases). Germline CDR1 and CDR2: SGHTA and FQGNSA. Deletions cut 5 bases from V and 5 bases from J, with 16 bases between. The CDR3 is made up of 14 amino acids.

This chain joins TRBV29-1 and TRBJ1-5, with TRBD1 identical over 7 bases. Germline CDR1 and CDR2: SQVTM and ANQGSEA. The V gene end was trimmed by 0 bases and the J gene end by 3 bases; junction bases not matched to a gene: 8. The CDR3 has 16 residues. The CDR3 DNA sequence: TGCAGCGTTGAAGACCCCAGGGGGTCCTACAATCAGCCCCAGCATTTT. Encoded protein: CSVEDPRGSYNQPQHF.

This chain links TRBV30 with TRBJ1-2; 7 positions agree with TRBD1. Trimming removed 0 bases from V and 5 bases from J; junction bases left unmatched: 9. The length of the CDR3 is 15 residues. CDR1 and CDR2 from the germline V gene are GTSNPN and SVGIG (reference sequence). For the CDR3, the DNA is TGTGCCTGGAGTGTAAGGGGTAGGGGGCGGTATGGCTACACCTTC. This encodes CAWSVRGRGRYGYTF.

This clone showed up just once. V gene TRBV2 combines with J gene TRBJ2-7; 8 bases line up with TRBD1. CDR1 is SNHLY and CDR2 is FYNNEI in the germline V gene. The V segment lost 6 bases and the J segment 2 bases; nucleotides outside the gene matches: 3. This CDR3 comprises 13 residues. The chain's CDR3 is CASSGQGPYEQYF. The CDR3 nucleotides read TGTGCCAGCAGCGGACAGGGCCCCTACGAGCAGTACTTC. Full variable domain (remainder filled in from reference TRBV2 and TRBJ2-7): EPEVTQTPSHQVTQMGQEVILRCVPISNHLYFYWYRQILGQKVEFLVSFYNNEISEKSEIFDDQFSVERPDGSNFTLKIRSTKLEDSAMYFCASSGQGPYEQYFGPGTRLTVT.

This clone has a handful of counts. The chain uses TRBV6-6 and TRBJ1-3, with D unresolved. The CDR3 spans 15 residues. The V gene's germline CDR1 is MNHNY and CDR2 SVGAGI (reference sequence). V was shortened by 6 bases and J by 2 bases, with 14 bases between the two germline ends. The CDR3 DNA sequence: TGTGCCAGCAGGGAGGCAGGAGGGACTGGAAACACCATATATTTT. Amino acids: CASREAGGTGNTIYF.

V is TRBV6-5 and J is TRBJ1-1; no reliable D call. V gave up 7 bases and J gave up 5 bases, with 8 bases separating them. The germline CDR1 and CDR2 sequences are MNHEY and SVGAGI. The CDR3 loop spans 11 amino acids. The CDR3 protein is CASKGGTEAFF. The CDR3 DNA reads TGTGCCAGCAAAGGTGGGACTGAAGCTTTCTTT.

The V call is TRBV19, the J call TRBJ2-1, with TRBD2 matching over 14 bases. The V gene's germline CDR1 is LNHDA and CDR2 SQIVND (reference sequence). This CDR3 has 17 amino acids. Trimming at V came to 5 bases and at J to 3 bases, leaving 6 bases not matched to a gene. The CDR3 loop is CASSWTSGRTYYNEQFF. As DNA, the CDR3 is TGTGCCAGTAGTTGGACTAGCGGGAGGACGTACTACAATGAGCAGTTCTTC.

This chain links TRBV6-1 with TRBJ2-7; D unclear. V was shortened by 2 bases and J by 3 bases, with 8 bases between the two germline ends. In germline, CDR1 is MNHNS, CDR2 SASEGT. This CDR3 is built from 13 residues. CDR3 DNA sequence: TGTGCCAGCAGTGAATTAATGGACTACGAGCAGTACTTC. Protein product: CASSELMDYEQYF.

CDR3 region: CASSSGLAGADTQYF. The CDR3 region has the DNA TGCGCCAGCAGCTCAGGACTAGCGGGAGCAGATACGCAGTATTTT. V gene TRBV5-1 combines with J gene TRBJ2-3; 13 nucleotides match TRBD2. Germline V gives CDR1 SGHRS, CDR2 YFSETQ. The CDR3 contains 15 residues. The ends lost 3 bases at V and 4 bases at J; junction bases unmatched: 2.

This chain connects TRBV27 to TRBJ1-5; D is unclear. The CDR3 covers 13 residues. Germline CDR1 MNHEY, CDR2 SMNVEV (reference sequence). Trimming cost V 4 bases and J 3 bases, with 7 bases left between them. The CDR3 DNA is TGTGCCAGCAGTTCCAGAGTCAATCAGCCCCAGCATTTT. This gives the protein CASSSRVNQPQHF.

The J gene is TRBJ1-2, the V gene TRBV7-9, with 8 bases identical to TRBD1. The germline V gene encodes CDR1 SEHNR and CDR2 FQNEAQ (reference sequence). The CDR3 runs to 14 residues. J was trimmed by 7 bases and V by 5 bases; bases with no gene match: 9. The CDR3 loop is CASSTSRGPSGYTF. The CDR3 coding sequence is TGTGCCAGCAGCACTTCCAGGGGGCCCAGTGGCTACACCTTC.

In regard to this clone: The same CDR3 arises from other DNA sequences in this sample as well. The CDR3 reads CSARGNTEAFF. DNA of the CDR3: TGCAGTGCTAGAGGGAACACTGAAGCTTTCTTT. This rearrangement joins TRBV20-1 to TRBJ1-1; D ambiguous. V was shortened by 1 base and J by 1 base, with 1 base between the two germline ends. Germline CDR1 is DFQATT and CDR2 is SNEGSKA (reference sequence). The CDR3 totals 11 residues.

CDR3 amino acids: CSARDYPEAFF. The CDR3 bases are TGCAGTGCTAGAGATTATCCTGAAGCTTTCTTT. The chain uses TRBV20-1 and TRBJ1-1; the D is unclear. Germline values: CDR1 DFQATT, CDR2 SNEGSKA (reference sequence). The V gene lost 0 bases and the J gene lost 6 bases, with 5 bases spanning the gap. This CDR3 spans 11 amino acids.